The sequence of this T cell receptor beta chain was determined in a study of T cell responses to AZD1222 COVID-19 vaccine. Background on the study: Second-dose recipients at about 4 or about 12 weeks were treated as one pooled group.

Trimming cost V 0 bases and J 0 bases, with 14 bases left between them. Germline lookup yields CDR1 GTSNPN and CDR2 SVGIG (reference sequence). This CDR3 has 16 residues. The protocol was immunoSEQ multiplex PCR, while the TCRdb copy is restricted to in-frame clones and leaves out a portion. Of more than 100,000 clones listed, around nine tenths are singletons. This clone was seen just once. The antigen is unknown. Whole-study results and caveats: Only 5 or 6 people who got AZD1222 tested seropositive at baseline. Spike was spanned by vaccine-associated CD4 TCRs, with dominance at 160-218 and 743-854.

This TCR was recovered from an adult in good health. The gene calls are TRBV30 and TRBJ1-2, with D perhaps TRBD1 (6 bases). The sample was peripheral blood, taken on day 0 of AZD1222 vaccination. DNA for the CDR3: TGTGCCTGGAGTGTTTCTAAACAGGGAGCTAACTATGGCTACACCTTC. This translates into CAWSVSKQGANYGYTF.